The source of this TCR beta chain is a study of CD8 T cells in ankylosing spondylitis. The study's findings and limits: Significant enrichment of disease-linked clones was reportedly seen in matched ankylosing spondylitis synovial fluid. In the blood and synovial fluid of reactive arthritis, some motif variants had been previously reported. Ankylosing spondylitis blood appeared to carry a characteristic TCR beta motif of roughly eight highly homologous variants.

The germline V gene has CDR1 SGDLS and CDR2 YYNGEE. V lost 5 bases, J lost 12 bases, and 14 bases stayed unmatched. The CDR3 has 15 amino acids. The sample holds many counts of this clonotype. The target antigen is unknown. As the method for making TCR beta libraries, quantitative 5'-RACE with molecular barcodes was used. Each CDR3 protein is one row after TCRdb ran MiXCR on the 5' RACE reads. The sample consists of some 130,000 distinct CDR3 sequences, roughly 7.7% of them appearing once. V and J are TRBV9 and TRBJ2-1, with 10 nucleotides matching TRBD2. The sequenced sample was synovial fluid, either unsorted or a sorted T cell fraction (not recorded which). This TCR derives from a male donor with ankylosing spondylitis. The CDR3 nucleotides read TGTGCCAGCAGTCTTACCGGACTAGCGGACAGAGGGCAGTTCTTC. Protein: CASSLTGLADRGQFF.